The 29 T cell receptor beta chains reported below all come from one sample, sequenced in a study of blood T cells in healthy people across ages. A sample-barcoded 5' primer and a J-beta primer mix were used in a second PCR of about 7 to 12 cycles. TCRdb analysed the 5' RACE reads with MiXCR anew, one entry per CDR3 protein. The repertoire consists of just under 750,000 distinct CDR3 sequences, with around a fifth occurring once and the leading ten covering around 22%. Sequencing was performed on blood. The receptors derive from a man in his 70s in good health.

CDR3 DNA: TGTGCCAGTAAACGAGGGTCAACCACCGGGAACACTGAAGCTTTCTTT. Translation gives CASKRGSTTGNTEAFF. The chain couples TRBV5-5 to TRBJ1-1; D is undetermined. The CDR3 runs 16 residues. The V end was cut by 8 bases, the J end by 1 base, with 21 bases between. Germline lookup yields CDR1 SGHKS and CDR2 YYEKEE (reference sequence).

This clonotype was detected a few times. This chain joins TRBV2 and TRBJ1-4; the match to TRBD1 covers 9 bases. V lost 5 bases to trimming and J lost 13 bases; unmatched junction nucleotides: 11. CDR1 is SNHLY and CDR2 is FYNNEI in the germline V gene. The CDR3 consists of 14 residues. CDR3 sequence reads: CASSNAGTGFSLFF. CDR3 bases: TGTGCCAGCAGTAATGCCGGGACAGGGTTCTCACTGTTTTTT.

The V call is TRBV20-1, the J call TRBJ2-1, with D perhaps TRBD1 (6 bases). The end of the DNA fits TRBJ2-7 better, so the J call may be wrong. The CDR3 runs 13 residues. Germline V gene lookup returns CDR1 DFQATT and CDR2 SNEGSKA (reference sequence). The CDR3 is CSCATGTNYEQYF. The CDR3 coding sequence is TGCAGTTGCGCGACCGGGACAAACTACGAGCAGTACTTC.

The rearrangement links TRBV5-1 to TRBJ2-4; D tentatively fits TRBD1 or TRBD2 (5 bases each). This CDR3 has 15 amino acids. Trimming cost V 10 bases and J 1 base, with 18 bases left between them. Germline values: CDR1 SGHRS, CDR2 YFSETQ. The DNA of the CDR3 is TGCGCCGGACACGATACTAGGGCTGCCAAAAACATTCAGTACTTC. It encodes CAGHDTRAAKNIQYF.

This clonotype was recorded a few times. This chain links TRBV7-9 with TRBJ2-5, with a weak D call TRBD1 (6 bases). Matching the DNA end better, TRBJ2-7 makes the J call doubtful. This CDR3 has 16 amino acids. Germline values: CDR1 SEHNR, CDR2 FQNEAQ (reference sequence). The CDR3 coding sequence is TGTGCCAGCAGCCTATCGACACAGGGACCCCGCTACGAGCAGTACTTC. Translated: CASSLSTQGPRYEQYF.

The V gene is TRBV29-1, the J gene TRBJ1-1, with D possibly matching TRBD1 (5 bases). In germline, CDR1 is SQVTM, CDR2 ANQGSEA. V gave up 0 bases and J gave up 11 bases, with 10 bases separating them. The CDR3 loop spans 11 amino acids. The DNA of the CDR3 is TGCAGCGTTGAAGAGGCAGAGGGGGCTTTCTTT. Protein product: CSVEEAEGAFF.

The chain couples TRBV12-3 or TRBV12-4 to TRBJ2-5, with TRBD1 identical over 9 bases. The DNA end is a closer match to TRBJ2-7, so the J assignment may be wrong. CDR3 length equals 13 residues. CDR3 sequence: CASSWDRVTEQYV. The CDR3 bases are TGTGCCAGCAGTTGGGACAGGGTGACCGAGCAGTACGTC.

V usage is TRBV20-1 and J usage is TRBJ1-4; 10 bases are a match to TRBD1. In germline, CDR1 is DFQATT, CDR2 SNEGSKA (reference sequence). This CDR3 is built from 15 residues. With 4 bases clipped from V and 7 bases from J, the junction kept 9 bases outside the gene matches. CDR3 sequence reads: CSATPPTGGGEKLFF. The CDR3 DNA reads TGCAGTGCTACACCTCCGACAGGGGGCGGTGAAAAACTGTTTTTT.

This chain uses TRBV7-2 with TRBJ2-5, with 7 bases fitting TRBD2. This CDR3 has 14 residues. CDR1 and CDR2 (germline): SGHTA, FQGNSA. The ends lost 5 bases at V and 6 bases at J; junction bases unmatched: 9. The CDR3: CASSPREAMKTQYF. The DNA of the CDR3 is TGTGCCAGCAGCCCCCGGGAGGCCATGAAGACCCAGTACTTC.

The rearrangement joins TRBV5-1 to TRBJ2-7; TRBD2 matches 14 bases. CDR3 length: 16 amino acids. CDR1 and CDR2 from the germline V gene are SGHRS and YFSETQ. V lost 4 bases and J lost 4; bases outside the gene matches: 7. Here the CDR3 reads CASSLGLAGGRYEQYF. CDR3 nucleotide sequence: TGCGCCAGCAGCCTTGGACTAGCGGGGGGAAGGTACGAGCAGTACTTC.

A few counts support this clonotype. The rearrangement joins TRBV28 to TRBJ2-3, with D possibly TRBD2 on 5 matching bases. Trimming left V 5 bases short and J 4 bases short, with 13 bases between. The length of the CDR3 is 14 residues. CDR1 and CDR2 (germline): MDHEN, SYDVKM. The CDR3 loop is CASSEPGLPDTQYF. In DNA, the CDR3 is TGTGCCAGCAGTGAACCGGGGTTGCCAGATACGCAGTATTTT.

The chain employs TRBV29-1 and TRBJ2-3; tentative D call: TRBD2 (6 bases). V lost 4 bases, J lost 0 bases, and 17 bases lay in between. This CDR3 has 16 amino acids. Per the germline V gene, CDR1 is SQVTM and CDR2 is ANQGSEA. The CDR3, as DNA: TGCAGCGTTGCCCCTCCGCCCGGGAGAAGCACAGATACGCAGTATTTT. This codes for CSVAPPPGRSTDTQYF.

The CDR3 is CASSLGVGEQYV. DNA of the CDR3: TGTGCCAGCAGTTTAGGGGTAGGCGAGCAGTACGTC. The chain links TRBV12-3 or TRBV12-4 to TRBJ2-1; D remains ambiguous. The J call may be incorrect, as the DNA end agrees better with TRBJ2-7. This CDR3 region has 12 residues.

The chain combines TRBV27 with TRBJ2-2; D remains ambiguous. Germline-derived CDR1 and CDR2 are MNHEY and SMNVEV (reference sequence). V was shortened by 9 bases and J by 6 bases, with 11 bases between the two germline ends. This CDR3 region has 12 residues. The CDR3 DNA reads TGTGCCAGAAAAGGGCCCCCCGGGGAGCTGTTTTTT. It encodes CARKGPPGELFF.

The chain joins TRBV5-1 to TRBJ1-1; D uncertain. The V end was cut by 4 bases, the J end by 2 bases, with 15 bases between. The CDR3 runs to 15 residues. Germline assignment: CDR1 SGHRS and CDR2 YFSETQ. In DNA form, the CDR3 reads TGCGCCAGCAGCAGCGGTTCTATTGATAACACTGAAGCTTTCTTT. The encoded protein is CASSSGSIDNTEAFF.

This clonotype was observed many times. CDR3 in DNA: TGCGCCAGCAGTGAGGAGGGCAGACCAAACAATCAGCCCCAGCATTTT. Its protein is CASSEEGRPNNQPQHF. V and J are TRBV10-2 and TRBJ1-5; D remains unclear. The CDR3 totals 16 residues. Germline CDR1 is WSHSY and CDR2 is SAAADI. Trimming took off 2 bases at V and 3 bases at J, with 14 bases between the two ends.

The rearrangement joins TRBV29-1 to TRBJ2-3, with 7 bases aligning to TRBD2. The CDR3 covers 15 residues. In germline, CDR1 is SQVTM, CDR2 ANQGSEA. V was pared by 3 bases and J by 5 bases, with 11 bases of the junction left unmatched. The CDR3 DNA follows: TGCAGCGTTGATGAGGGCGGGAGTGGAGTAGATACGCAGTATTTT. The encoded protein is CSVDEGGSGVDTQYF.

The gene calls are TRBV7-9 and TRBJ2-1, with 11 bases identical to TRBD2. This CDR3 is 16 amino acids long. The germline V gene encodes CDR1 SEHNR and CDR2 FQNEAQ (reference sequence). Losses at the gene ends were 0 bases for V and 8 bases for J; bases not matched to a gene: 6. CDR3 sequence (DNA): TGTGCCAGCAGCTTAGCGGGTCGACTAGCGGGGTATGAGCAGTTCTTC. This gives the protein CASSLAGRLAGYEQFF.

This clonotype was recorded a few times. The rearrangement uses TRBV2 and TRBJ1-5; 10 bases map to TRBD1. The germline V gene has CDR1 SNHLY and CDR2 FYNNEI. The CDR3 extends over 15 amino acids. The V gene end was trimmed by 7 bases and the J gene end by 6 bases; junction bases not matched to a gene: 9. In DNA, the CDR3 is TGTGCCAGCAAGGGACAGGGGATCCGAAGTCAGCCCCAGCATTTT. Protein: CASKGQGIRSQPQHF. Together with reference TRBV2 and TRBJ1-5, the CDR3 gives the full variable domain: EPEVTQTPSHQVTQMGQEVILRCVPISNHLYFYWYRQILGQKVEFLVSFYNNEISEKSEIFDDQFSVERPDGSNFTLKIRSTKLEDSAMYFCASKGQGIRSQPQHFGDGTRLSIL.

The chain has TRBV5-1 and TRBJ1-4; 8 positions agree with TRBD1. V dropped 0 bases and J dropped 7; count of bases not matched to a gene: 5. This CDR3 contains 15 residues. The V gene's germline CDR1 is SGHRS and CDR2 YFSETQ. The CDR3 region has the DNA TGCGCCAGCAGCTTGGCAGGGGGCCACAGTGAAAAACTGTTTTTT. It specifies CASSLAGGHSEKLFF.

The sample holds a few counts of this clonotype. V usage is TRBV28 and J usage is TRBJ2-1; the D is unclear. Near its end, the DNA agrees better with TRBJ2-7, so the J call may be wrong. The CDR3 length is 14 residues. Germline CDR1 is MDHEN and CDR2 is SYDVKM. CDR3 sequence: CASSSGSAQDEQYF. In nucleotides, the CDR3 is TGTGCCAGCAGTTCCGGGTCTGCGCAGGACGAGCAGTACTTC.

This clonotype was seen only a few times. This chain joins TRBV9 and TRBJ2-5; TRBD1 agrees at 8 bases. The J call may be faulty, since TRBJ2-7 better matches the DNA end. The CDR3 extends over 14 amino acids. CDR1 is SGDLS and CDR2 is YYNGEE in the germline V gene. CDR3 nucleotides: TGTGCCAGCAGCGCCAAGACAGGGGTTAACGAGCAGTACGTC. Protein: CASSAKTGVNEQYV.

The rearrangement uses TRBV9 and TRBJ2-3; D perhaps matches TRBD2 (5 bases). V lost 4 bases to trimming and J lost 6 bases, with 15 bases between them. This CDR3 comprises 14 residues. CDR1 is SGDLS, CDR2 YYNGEE, per germline. CDR3 coding DNA: TGTGCCAGCAGCCCGATCTCCGGGAAGGATACGCAGTATTTT. Its translation is CASSPISGKDTQYF.

This clonotype is a singleton in its sample. J is TRBJ1-6 and V is TRBV6-5; the D gene is possibly TRBD1 (6 bases). CDR3 length equals 13 residues. Per the germline V gene, CDR1 is MNHEY and CDR2 is SVGAGI. V was trimmed by 7 bases and J by 8 bases, leaving 12 bases between them. CDR3 region: CASTDSRDSPLHF. CDR3 bases: TGTGCCAGCACGGACAGTCGGGATTCACCCCTCCACTTT.

This chain connects TRBV3-1 to TRBJ2-3; 7 nucleotides line up with TRBD2. The CDR3 spans 17 residues. Losses at the gene ends were 0 bases for V and 0 bases for J; bases not matched to a gene: 6. The germline gives CDR1 LGHDT, CDR2 YNNKEL (reference sequence). As DNA, the CDR3 is TGTGCCAGCAGCCAAGATCGAGCGGGACCCAGCACAGATACGCAGTATTTT. Translation: CASSQDRAGPSTDTQYF.

This clonotype was counted a few times. V gene TRBV20-1 combines with J gene TRBJ2-3; 14 bases match TRBD2. With V trimmed by 1 base and J by 2 bases, 11 bases remained unmatched. CDR1 is DFQATT and CDR2 is SNEGSKA in the germline V gene (reference sequence). The CDR3 runs 19 residues. The CDR3 coding sequence is TGCAGTGCTAGAGTCCGACTAGCGGGAGGGTCCCTTTTCACAGATACGCAGTATTTT. Translating gives CSARVRLAGGSLFTDTQYF.

Only a few counts were recorded for this clonotype. The rearrangement links TRBV7-7 to TRBJ2-2; TRBD1 agrees at 9 bases. J was trimmed by 5 bases and V by 6 bases; bases with no gene match: 13. The CDR3 has 17 residues. Germline CDR1 and CDR2: SSHAT and FNYEAQ (reference sequence). The CDR3 nucleotides are TGTGCCAGCAGGCGGACAGGGGATGACTTTGGAACCGGGGAGCTGTTTTTT. Residues: CASRRTGDDFGTGELFF.

This clonotype was seen many times. V usage is TRBV6-2 or TRBV6-3 and J usage is TRBJ2-7; TRBD2 is a possible D gene (7 bases). Germline CDR1 MNHEY, CDR2 SVGEGT. The CDR3 loop spans 13 amino acids. Trimming left V 8 bases short and J 3 bases short, with 14 bases between. The CDR3 nucleotides read TGTGCCAGCCAACGGGGGGCCTTCTACGAGCAGTACTTC. This codes for CASQRGAFYEQYF.

The V and J genes are TRBV18 and TRBJ2-7; D call uncertain. The V end was cut by 1 base, the J end by 3 bases, with 10 bases between. The CDR3 runs to 14 residues. Germline assignment: CDR1 KGHSH and CDR2 LQKENI. CDR3 sequence reads: CASSPQPEHYEQYF. CDR3 DNA sequence: TGTGCCAGCTCACCACAACCGGAACACTACGAGCAGTACTTC.